The TCR beta chain under discussion was sequenced for a study of T cell responses to AZD1222 COVID-19 vaccine. Study outcomes and limitations: Females made up more of the donors, who were largely white British, and clonal diversity may have come out too low. Only after the peak T cell response were repertoires sampled. Seropositive at baseline were only five or six AZD1222 recipients.

As to this clone: What it binds is not known.

The CDR3 is 18 amino acids. The V and J ends lost 0 bases and 1 base respectively, with 18 bases between them. Germline V CDR1 and CDR2: LGHNA, YSLEER. Assay: immunoSEQ multiplex PCR; the TCRdb copy retains only in-frame clones and omits some. The sample contains approximately 150,000 clones, approximately 90% of which appear only once. Material: peripheral blood, obtained 28 days after the second dose of the MenACWY control vaccine. This chain joins TRBV4-3 and TRBJ1-1; possibly TRBD1 for D (5 bases). The source is an adult who received the MenACWY meningococcal vaccine as a control. The CDR3 region has the DNA TGCGCCAGCAGCCAAGATCGGACCAGGGCCCCCGCGAACACTGAAGCTTTCTTT. Residues: CASSQDRTRAPANTEAFF.